The 29 T cell receptor beta chains listed next were all sequenced from one sample in a study of cytomegalovirus exposure and HLA in healthy donors. The assay was immunoSEQ multiplex PCR, and TCRdb's table has in-frame clones only and misses some. The profile shows roughly 60,000 clones, just under 95% of them singletons. Material for sequencing was PBMCs. The receptor source for this set is a man aged 18-30 years in good health and CMV-seronegative.

This rearrangement joins TRBV6-5 to TRBJ1-4; D not certain. Trimming cost V 5 bases and J 3 bases, with 13 bases left between them. Germline-derived CDR1 and CDR2 are MNHEY and SVGAGI. The CDR3 loop spans 15 amino acids. CDR3 amino acids: CASSSPGEANEKLFF. CDR3 in DNA: TGTGCCAGCAGTAGCCCGGGAGAGGCTAATGAAAAACTGTTTTTT.

The chain combines TRBV7-3 with TRBJ2-3; TRBD2 matches at 10 bases. The germline gives CDR1 SGHTA, CDR2 FQGTGA. V lost 1 base to trimming and J lost 5 bases; unmatched junction nucleotides: 0. The CDR3 consists of 14 residues. The chain's CDR3 is CASSLIAGGDTQYF. In DNA form, the CDR3 reads TGTGCCAGCAGCTTAATAGCGGGAGGAGATACGCAGTATTTT. The full variable domain, with the rest looked up from reference TRBV7-3 and TRBJ2-3, is GAGVSQTPSNKVTEKGKYVELRCDPISGHTALYWYRQSLGQGPEFLIYFQGTGAADDSGLPNDRFFAVRPEGSVSTLKIQRTERGDSAVYLCASSLIAGGDTQYFGPGTRLTVL.

This clone appeared a single time. The V and J genes are TRBV19 and TRBJ2-7; 8 nucleotides match TRBD1. Germline V gene data show CDR1 as LNHDA and CDR2 as SQIVND (reference sequence). The length of the CDR3 is 15 residues. J gave up 7 bases and V 3 bases, and 11 bases lay outside the gene matches. CDR3 region: CASSIGSGRGLEQYF. CDR3 coding DNA: TGTGCCAGTAGTATTGGATCGGGCAGGGGGCTTGAGCAGTACTTC.

The J gene is TRBJ2-7, the V gene TRBV7-9, with TRBD1 matching over 7 bases. Trimming took 4 bases from V and 3 from J; bases not matched to a gene: 3. Germline V gives CDR1 SEHNR, CDR2 FQNEAQ (reference sequence). This CDR3 is 13 amino acids long. The DNA of the CDR3 is TGTGCCAGCAGCTCAGGGACAGTCTACGAGCAGTACTTC. Residues: CASSSGTVYEQYF.

The chain joins TRBV28 to TRBJ1-1; a weak D match, TRBD1 (5 bases). The V end was cut by 4 bases, the J end by 1 base, with 13 bases between. The CDR3 has 15 residues. Germline CDR1 reads MDHEN; CDR2 reads SYDVKM. The CDR3 sequence is CASSSTGRENTEAFF. DNA of the CDR3: TGTGCCAGCAGTTCAACGGGCAGGGAGAACACTGAAGCTTTCTTT. Filled out from reference TRBV28 and TRBJ1-1, the complete variable domain reads DVKVTQSSRYLVKRTGEKVFLECVQDMDHENMFWYRQDPGLGLRLIYFSYDVKMKEKGDIPEGYSVSREKKERFSLILESASTNQTSMYLCASSSTGRENTEAFFGQGTRLTVV.

The genes are TRBV11-2 and TRBJ2-3, with 7 bases aligning to TRBD2. The CDR3 has 17 residues. Looked up from germline, CDR1 is SGHAT and CDR2 is FQNNGV. The V and J ends lost 5 bases and 2 bases, in that order; junction bases with no gene match: 13. This chain's CDR3 is CASSLGSWLAATDTQYF. CDR3 in DNA: TGTGCCAGCAGCCTAGGGTCGTGGCTAGCGGCCACAGATACGCAGTATTTT.

This clone is a singleton in its sample. The gene calls are TRBV7-8 and TRBJ2-3; no reliable D call. The germline V gene encodes CDR1 SGHVS and CDR2 FQNEAQ. The CDR3 is made up of 11 amino acids. Trimming pared 3 bases from V and 12 bases from J, leaving 10 bases between. The CDR3 DNA reads as TGTGCCAGCAGCTTGTATCAGGCTCAGTATTTT. Translating it yields CASSLYQAQYF.

The chain joins TRBV7-2 to TRBJ2-7; TRBD2 agrees at 7 bases. CDR3 length equals 14 residues. V was pared by 4 bases and J by 2 bases, with 5 bases of the junction left unmatched. The V gene's germline CDR1 is SGHTA and CDR2 FQGNSA. DNA for the CDR3: TGTGCCAGCAGCTCGACGGGAGGCCCCTACGAGCAGTACTTC. Translated, it gives CASSSTGGPYEQYF. The full variable domain, its missing parts supplied by reference TRBV7-2 and TRBJ2-7, is GAGVSQSPSNKVTEKGKDVELRCDPISGHTALYWYRQSLGQGLEFLIYFQGNSAPDKSGLPSDRFSAERTGGSVSTLTIQRTQQEDSAVYLCASSSTGGPYEQYFGPGTRLTVT.

This chain joins TRBV18 and TRBJ2-1; D not resolved. The V gene lost 3 bases and the J gene lost 8 bases, with 17 bases spanning the gap. Per the germline V gene, CDR1 is KGHSH and CDR2 is LQKENI. This CDR3 contains 15 residues. The CDR3 region is CASSPQPSNGDEQFF. The DNA of the CDR3 is TGTGCCAGCTCACCCCAGCCTAGTAACGGAGATGAGCAGTTCTTC.

This rearrangement joins TRBV7-8 to TRBJ2-5; 10 bases are shared with TRBD1. The ends lost 5 bases at V and 5 bases at J; junction bases unmatched: 8. The CDR3 runs to 15 residues. Germline lookup yields CDR1 SGHVS and CDR2 FQNEAQ. The CDR3 DNA follows: TGTGCCAGCAGCCTTGGGACAGGGGTATGGGAGACCCAGTACTTC. Protein product: CASSLGTGVWETQYF.

The chain employs TRBV18 and TRBJ1-5; the D is unclear. This CDR3 contains 14 residues. Germline V gene lookup returns CDR1 KGHSH and CDR2 LQKENI. The germline V and J ends were trimmed by 2 bases and 6 bases, with 11 bases remaining between them. The CDR3 reads CASSPGRSGQPQHF. The CDR3 DNA reads TGTGCCAGCTCACCAGGGAGGTCTGGTCAGCCCCAGCATTTT.

This rearrangement joins TRBV20-1 to TRBJ1-2, with no clear D. The CDR3 has 11 amino acids. V lost 2 bases to trimming and J lost 5 bases, with 6 bases between them. Germline-derived CDR1 and CDR2 are DFQATT and SNEGSKA (reference sequence). CDR3 protein: CSARREYGYTF. The CDR3 DNA sequence: TGCAGTGCTAGAAGGGAGTATGGCTACACCTTC.

This rearrangement joins TRBV7-2 to TRBJ1-2, with TRBD1 matching over 9 bases. The germline V gene has CDR1 SGHTA and CDR2 FQGNSA. V was pared by 5 bases and J by 5 bases, with 9 bases of the junction left unmatched. This CDR3 contains 15 residues. This CDR3 reads CASSLGQGTLYGYTF. In nucleotides, the CDR3 is TGTGCCAGCAGCCTCGGACAGGGGACCCTATATGGCTACACCTTC. The whole variable domain, remainder taken from reference TRBV7-2 and TRBJ1-2, is GAGVSQSPSNKVTEKGKDVELRCDPISGHTALYWYRQSLGQGLEFLIYFQGNSAPDKSGLPSDRFSAERTGGSVSTLTIQRTQQEDSAVYLCASSLGQGTLYGYTFGSGTRLTVV.

This chain joins TRBV29-1 and TRBJ2-1, with TRBD1 matching 8 bases. The CDR3 length is 13 residues. After removal of 3 bases from V and 6 bases from J, the junction contained 4 bases not matched to a gene. From germline, CDR1 is SQVTM and CDR2 ANQGSEA. CDR3 sequence reads: CSVDVTGVNEQFF. CDR3 coding DNA: TGCAGCGTTGATGTGACAGGGGTCAATGAGCAGTTCTTC.

The V and J genes are TRBV7-2 and TRBJ2-1; D perhaps matches TRBD2 (6 bases). Germline loops: CDR1 SGHTA, CDR2 FQGNSA. The CDR3 runs 14 residues. Trimming pared 5 bases from V and 0 bases from J, leaving 8 bases between. DNA of the CDR3: TGTGCCAGCAGCCGGACTACCTCCTACAATGAGCAGTTCTTC. Its translation is CASSRTTSYNEQFF.

The rearrangement links TRBV5-6 to TRBJ2-3; D remains ambiguous. This CDR3 spans 14 amino acids. Germline V CDR1 and CDR2: SGHDT, YYEEEE. With 2 bases removed from V and 1 base from J, the gap between germline ends came to 8 bases. The CDR3 loop is CASSFFGRTDTQYF. The CDR3 DNA follows: TGTGCCAGCAGCTTTTTTGGGCGCACAGATACGCAGTATTTT.

The chain links TRBV5-1 to TRBJ1-4, with TRBD1 as a possible D gene (6 bases). Germline values: CDR1 SGHRS, CDR2 YFSETQ. This CDR3 has 15 amino acids. The V end lost 0 bases, the J end lost 3 bases, and 9 bases lay between the germline ends. Here the CDR3 DNA reads TGCGCCAGCAGCTTGGCCGGACAGTCTAATGAAAAACTGTTTTTT. Translation gives CASSLAGQSNEKLFF.

The rearrangement links TRBV5-6 to TRBJ2-1, with TRBD2 matching over 12 bases. From germline, CDR1 is SGHDT and CDR2 YYEEEE. Trimming removed 4 bases from V and 8 bases from J; junction bases left unmatched: 16. The CDR3 is 18 residues long. The CDR3 loop is CASSVIGRTSGRLDEQFF. Written as DNA, the CDR3 is TGTGCCAGCAGCGTGATCGGGCGAACTAGCGGGAGGTTGGATGAGCAGTTCTTC.

V and J are TRBV10-3 and TRBJ2-1, with 10 bases identical to TRBD2. The CDR3 sequence is 15 residues long. Germline values: CDR1 ENHRY, CDR2 SYGVKD. With 4 bases clipped from V and 4 bases from J, the junction kept 4 bases outside the gene matches. The CDR3 loop reads CAISVATSGYNEQFF. In DNA, the CDR3 is TGTGCCATCAGTGTCGCGACTAGCGGGTACAATGAGCAGTTCTTC.

This clone came up once. The V call is TRBV6-1, the J call TRBJ1-6; 8 bases match TRBD1. CDR3 size: 14 residues. The V segment lost 3 bases and the J segment 7 bases; nucleotides outside the gene matches: 2. Germline CDR1 and CDR2: MNHNS and SASEGT. This CDR3 is CASSEGQENSPLHF. The CDR3, as DNA: TGTGCCAGCAGTGAGGGACAGGAGAATTCACCCCTCCACTTT.

The chain carries TRBV30 and TRBJ1-3; TRBD1 is a possible D gene (5 bases). CDR1 and CDR2 from the germline V gene are GTSNPN and SVGIG (reference sequence). CDR3 length equals 12 residues. V dropped 5 bases and J dropped 0 bases, with 5 bases sitting between them. CDR3 sequence reads: CAWDSSGNTIYF. CDR3 in DNA: TGTGCCTGGGACAGCTCTGGAAACACCATATATTTT.

The rearrangement joins TRBV21-1 to TRBJ2-7; the DNA was not used to check the table's D call, TRBD1. TRBV21-1 corresponds to a pseudogene. This CDR3 contains 17 residues. The CDR3 is CASSKALFCTESYEQYF. CDR3 nucleotides: TGTGCCAGCAGCAAAGCGCTTTTCTGTACAGAATCCTACGAGCAGTACTTC.

This chain uses TRBV11-2 with TRBJ2-7; 9 nucleotides agree with TRBD1. V lost 1 base and J lost 7; bases outside the gene matches: 11. This CDR3 has 16 residues. Germline V lookup: CDR1 SGHAT, CDR2 FQNNGV. The CDR3 is CASSLVGGQGGGEQYF. The DNA of the CDR3 is TGTGCCAGCAGCTTAGTGGGGGGACAGGGAGGAGGGGAGCAGTACTTC.

The chain employs TRBV4-3 and TRBJ1-2; TRBD1 aligns across 8 bases. The CDR3 consists of 14 residues. V was pared by 3 bases and J by 6 bases, with 6 bases of the junction left unmatched. Germline CDR1 reads LGHNA; CDR2 reads YSLEER. CDR3 DNA sequence: TGCGCCAGCAGCCAGAAGGCAGGGGGCGATGGCTACACCTTC. Protein sequence: CASSQKAGGDGYTF.

The chain is built from TRBV9 and TRBJ1-1; TRBD1 matches 7 bases. This CDR3 spans 14 amino acids. Germline V CDR1 and CDR2: SGDLS, YYNGEE. Trimming at V came to 5 bases and at J to 5 bases, leaving 9 bases not matched to a gene. CDR3 nucleotides: TGTGCCAGCAGTGCCATGACAGGGTCGACTGAAGCTTTCTTT. As protein: CASSAMTGSTEAFF.

The rearrangement joins TRBV6-5 to TRBJ1-1, with D possibly being TRBD1 (6 bases). V was pared by 4 bases and J by 4 bases, with 13 bases between. Germline CDR1 reads MNHEY; CDR2 reads SVGAGI. CDR3 length equals 14 residues. Here the CDR3 reads CASSSLSGVTEAFF. The CDR3 bases are TGTGCCAGCAGTTCCCTCTCAGGGGTCACTGAAGCTTTCTTT.

This clone was seen a single time. The chain joins TRBV4-3 to TRBJ1-1, with TRBD1 matching 7 bases. Germline V gene lookup returns CDR1 LGHNA and CDR2 YSLEER. This CDR3 is 15 amino acids long. Trimming took 0 bases from V and 7 from J; bases not matched to a gene: 8. CDR3: CASSQDFRQGREAFF. The CDR3, as DNA: TGCGCCAGCAGCCAAGATTTTCGACAGGGCCGTGAAGCTTTCTTT.

This rearrangement joins TRBV7-9 to TRBJ2-1; 9 bases match TRBD2. Germline assignment: CDR1 SEHNR and CDR2 FQNEAQ (reference sequence). The CDR3 has 15 amino acids. Losses at the gene ends were 1 base for V and 6 bases for J; bases not matched to a gene: 4. CDR3 amino acids: CASSLGSGLANEQFF. Written as DNA, the CDR3 is TGTGCCAGCAGCTTAGGGTCGGGACTAGCCAATGAGCAGTTCTTC.

The rearrangement uses TRBV6-6 and TRBJ2-7; TRBD2 is a possible D gene (5 bases). V shed 6 bases and J shed 7 bases, with 10 bases lying between them. Germline loops: CDR1 MNHNY, CDR2 SVGAGI (reference sequence). The CDR3 consists of 11 residues. The CDR3 reads CASSLSGEQYF. The DNA of the CDR3 is TGTGCCAGCAGCCTATCGGGGGAGCAGTACTTC.